These 12 T cell receptor beta chains originate from one sample sequenced in a study of blood T cell repertoires in COVID-19 (TCRdb year 2020). Library creation used the immunoSEQ multiplex PCR assay. TCRdb provides this immuneACCESS table in a form limited to in-frame rearrangements. Some clones are lacking; in checked studies, under half of them reflect an unresolved V gene, and why the rest are absent is not known. The sample table contains over 100,000 clones; only one count was recorded for approximately 90% of them. In total, the top ten clones hold about 4.5% of the sample. The sample consisted of peripheral blood. The source is a man between 60 and 70 years old with COVID-19, enrolled during active disease.

The V gene is TRBV11-3, the J gene TRBJ2-5, with TRBD1 matching 8 bases. This CDR3 contains 17 residues. CDR1 and CDR2 (germline): SGHNT, YENEEA. Trimming cost V 1 base and J 0 bases; bases outside gene matches: 7. The CDR3 is CASSLGDRTTYQETQYF. The DNA for the CDR3 is TGTGCCAGCAGCTTAGGGGACAGGACTACGTACCAAGAGACCCAGTACTTC.

The table lists this clone with a count of one. The chain joins TRBV29-1 to TRBJ1-1, with D maybe TRBD1 (5 bases). The germline V gene encodes CDR1 SQVTM and CDR2 ANQGSEA. This CDR3 region has 11 residues. V was shortened by 6 bases and J by 3 bases, with 8 bases between the two germline ends. CDR3 bases: TGCAGCGTGCGGGGGGACACTGAAGCTTTCTTT. Protein product: CSVRGDTEAFF.

This chain uses TRBV28 with TRBJ1-5; the D gene is possibly TRBD1 (5 bases). CDR3 length equals 15 residues. Germline V CDR1 and CDR2: MDHEN, SYDVKM. Deletions cut 3 bases from V and 3 bases from J, with 12 bases between. CDR3 nucleotide sequence: TGTGCCAGCAGTTTCGGGTCAGGGTACAATCAGCCCCAGCATTTT. The encoded protein is CASSFGSGYNQPQHF.

This chain joins TRBV19 and TRBJ1-5, with D possibly matching TRBD1 (5 bases). V lost 0 bases, J lost 5 bases, and 8 bases lay in between. The CDR3 runs 14 residues. Germline CDR1 LNHDA, CDR2 SQIVND (reference sequence). The CDR3 sequence: CASSIEGGYQPQHF. The DNA for the CDR3 is TGTGCCAGTAGTATAGAGGGGGGGTATCAGCCCCAGCATTTT.

The chain links TRBV5-1 to TRBJ1-3; D gene unclear. Trimming stripped 3 bases from V and 3 bases from J, with 10 bases between. The V gene's germline CDR1 is SGHRS and CDR2 YFSETQ. This CDR3 region has 14 residues. The CDR3 here is CASSSPGDGNTIYF. The CDR3 DNA reads as TGCGCCAGCAGCTCCCCGGGAGATGGAAACACCATATATTTT.

The V gene is TRBV6-6, the J gene TRBJ1-4, with TRBD1 matching 11 bases. The CDR3 extends over 15 amino acids. Germline CDR1 MNHNY, CDR2 SVGAGI (reference sequence). Trimming cost V 6 bases and J 7 bases; bases outside gene matches: 7. The CDR3 loop reads CASRGQGAKGEKLFF. CDR3 bases: TGTGCCAGCAGAGGACAGGGGGCGAAAGGTGAAAAACTGTTTTTT.

J is TRBJ2-7 and V is TRBV5-1; maybe TRBD1 (7 bases). Germline CDR1 is SGHRS and CDR2 is YFSETQ. The CDR3 extends over 15 amino acids. Trimming stripped 2 bases from V and 4 bases from J, with 16 bases between. The CDR3 region has the DNA TGCGCCAGCAGCTTAAGTCAGGGGGGCCCATACGAGCAGTACTTC. Amino acids: CASSLSQGGPYEQYF.

The sample holds one count of this clone. This chain uses TRBV30 with TRBJ1-2, with D uncertain. With 0 bases removed from V and 0 bases from J, the gap between germline ends came to 14 bases. Germline V gives CDR1 GTSNPN, CDR2 SVGIG (reference sequence). The CDR3 sequence is 16 residues long. CDR3 in amino acids: CAWSVRGVRANYGYTF. Written as DNA, the CDR3 is TGTGCCTGGAGTGTGCGCGGAGTAAGAGCTAACTATGGCTACACCTTC.

The genes are TRBV6-5 and TRBJ2-7; a possible D gene is TRBD2 (7 bases). The CDR3 is made up of 15 amino acids. Germline CDR1 reads MNHEY; CDR2 reads SVGAGI. Trimming stripped 8 bases from V and 0 bases from J, with 17 bases between. The CDR3 sequence is CASSKGGGFSYEQYF. In DNA, the CDR3 is TGTGCCAGCTCCAAAGGGGGGGGGTTCTCCTACGAGCAGTACTTC.

This rearrangement joins TRBV9 to TRBJ1-2, with D perhaps TRBD1 (5 bases). The V gene's germline CDR1 is SGDLS and CDR2 YYNGEE. Trimming pared 4 bases from V and 4 bases from J, leaving 11 bases between. This CDR3 region has 13 residues. The DNA for the CDR3 is TGTGCCAGCAGCCCACGGGACTTCTATGGCTACACCTTC. This sequence encodes CASSPRDFYGYTF.

The V gene is TRBV27, the J gene TRBJ1-5; 8 bases map to TRBD1. CDR1 and CDR2 (germline): MNHEY, SMNVEV (reference sequence). V trimming: 8 bases; J trimming: 10 bases; junction bases outside the gene matches: 13. The length of the CDR3 is 14 residues. The CDR3 coding sequence is TGTGCCAGCGCTCTTAGGGACAGGAAAGATCCCCAGCATTTT. This sequence encodes CASALRDRKDPQHF.

This clone was seen once. V gene TRBV5-8 combines with J gene TRBJ2-2; 8 bases map to TRBD1. V gave up 7 bases and J gave up 6 bases; unmatched junction bases: 8. The germline CDR1 and CDR2 sequences are SGHTS and YDEGEE. The CDR3 is made up of 14 amino acids. CDR3 protein: CASWQGARAGELFF. The CDR3 DNA follows: TGTGCCAGCTGGCAGGGGGCAAGGGCCGGGGAGCTGTTTTTT. The variable domain in full, with the rest retrieved from reference TRBV5-8 and TRBJ2-2, is EAGVTQSPTHLIKTRGQQATLRCSPISGHTSVYWYQQALGLGLQFLLWYDEGEERNRGNFPPRFSGRQFPNYSSELNVNALELEDSALYLCASWQGARAGELFFGEGSRLTVL.